This T cell receptor beta chain comes out of a study of radiotherapy plus CTLA-4 blockade in lung cancer. Study-wide context: Disease control was present in roughly 29% of patients, and objective responses in approximately 20%. Findings and limits, study-wide: Response, reportedly, was best predicted by interferon-beta along with early blood T cell clone dynamics. Clones derived from tumor TCRs expanded in blood after radiotherapy plus ipilimumab.

With regard to this clone: Its target is unknown.

The CDR3 has 14 residues. V was pared by 3 bases and J by 5 bases, with 13 bases between. Germline values: CDR1 ENHRY, CDR2 SYGVKD. Only in-frame clones appear in the TCRdb table, and some are missing; sequencing was by immunoSEQ multiplex PCR. The sample includes over 75,000 clones, 83% of them seen just once. This chain uses TRBV10-3 with TRBJ2-5; D possibly uses TRBD1 or TRBD2 (5 bases each). This specimen was peripheral blood, taken from a patient treated with radiotherapy plus ipilimumab. The clonotype was recovered from a human donor with non-small cell lung cancer who had stable disease on radiotherapy plus ipilimumab. The CDR3 coding sequence is TGTGCCATCAGTGAACTAGGGACCTCGGAGACCCAGTACTTC. It specifies CAISELGTSETQYF.